The clone carrying this T cell receptor beta chain was recorded at least ten times. Its matching antigen is unknown. The library was built from roughly 400 ng RNA with molecular barcoded adaptors for alpha/delta and beta/gamma chains. Each CDR3 protein is one row after TCRdb ran MiXCR on the reads. The sample has around 41,000 distinct CDR3 sequences, about an eighth seen once. Trimming took 5 bases from V and 2 from J, leaving 10 bases between them. This CDR3 is built from 14 residues. The germline CDR1 and CDR2 sequences are SGHTA and FQGNSA. This entry comes from a study of read filtering for tumor transcriptome and immune sequencing. As for the study in general: DNase treatment preceded whole-transcriptome library preparation. Notes on the study in general: In IR-seq, single-read clonotypes were approximately 79% of clonotypes but about 3.5% of reads.

Sequencing was done on a sample of a population of CD138-negative cells sorted from bone marrow. V is TRBV7-2 and J is TRBJ1-3; D is ambiguous. The sequence derives from a donor at least 40 years old with multiple myeloma. CDR3 in DNA: TGTGCCAGCAGCCCGCTCAATACTGGAAACACCATATATTTT. It is translated as CASSPLNTGNTIYF.